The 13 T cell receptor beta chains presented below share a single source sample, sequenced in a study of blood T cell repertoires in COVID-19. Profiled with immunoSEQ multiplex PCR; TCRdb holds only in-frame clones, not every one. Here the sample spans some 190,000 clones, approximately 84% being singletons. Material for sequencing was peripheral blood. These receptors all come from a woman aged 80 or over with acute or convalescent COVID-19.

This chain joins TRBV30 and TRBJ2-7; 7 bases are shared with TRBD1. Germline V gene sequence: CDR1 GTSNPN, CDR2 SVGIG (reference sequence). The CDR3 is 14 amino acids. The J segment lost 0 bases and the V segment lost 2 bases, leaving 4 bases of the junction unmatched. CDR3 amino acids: CAWSLGDSSYEQYF. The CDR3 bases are TGTGCCTGGAGTCTAGGGGACAGCTCCTACGAGCAGTACTTC.

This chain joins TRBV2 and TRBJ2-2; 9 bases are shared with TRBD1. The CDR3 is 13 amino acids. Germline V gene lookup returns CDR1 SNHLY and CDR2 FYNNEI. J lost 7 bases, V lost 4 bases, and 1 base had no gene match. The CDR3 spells CASSGQGVGELFF. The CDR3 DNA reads TGTGCCAGCAGTGGACAGGGGGTCGGGGAGCTGTTTTTT.

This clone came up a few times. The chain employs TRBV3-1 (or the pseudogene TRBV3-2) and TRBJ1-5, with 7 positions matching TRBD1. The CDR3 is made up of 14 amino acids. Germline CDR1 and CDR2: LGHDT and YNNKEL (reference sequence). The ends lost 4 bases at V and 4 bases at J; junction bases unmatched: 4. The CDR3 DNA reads TGTGCCAGCAGCCTAACAGGGGAAAATCAGCCCCAGCATTTT. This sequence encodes CASSLTGENQPQHF.

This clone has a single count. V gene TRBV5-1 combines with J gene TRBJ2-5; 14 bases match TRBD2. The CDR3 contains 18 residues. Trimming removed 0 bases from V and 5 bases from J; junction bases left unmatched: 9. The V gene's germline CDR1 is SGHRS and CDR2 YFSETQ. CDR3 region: CASSLGLAGGPGGETQYF. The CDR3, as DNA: TGCGCCAGCAGCTTGGGACTAGCGGGAGGGCCTGGAGGGGAGACCCAGTACTTC. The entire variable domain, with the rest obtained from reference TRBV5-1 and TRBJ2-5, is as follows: KAGVTQTPRYLIKTRGQQVTLSCSPISGHRSVSWYQQTPGQGLQFLFEYFSETQRNKGNFPGRFSGRQFSNSRSEMNVSTLELGDSALYLCASSLGLAGGPGGETQYFGPGTRLLVL.

The CDR3: CASSHGVAGGEQYF. DNA of the CDR3: TGTGCCAGCAGCCATGGGGTAGCGGGAGGGGAGCAGTACTTC. The gene calls are TRBV7-3 and TRBJ2-7; 11 positions agree with TRBD2. The length of the CDR3 is 14 residues. J lost 7 bases, V lost 5 bases, and 7 bases had no gene match. Germline CDR1 reads SGHTA; CDR2 reads FQGTGA.

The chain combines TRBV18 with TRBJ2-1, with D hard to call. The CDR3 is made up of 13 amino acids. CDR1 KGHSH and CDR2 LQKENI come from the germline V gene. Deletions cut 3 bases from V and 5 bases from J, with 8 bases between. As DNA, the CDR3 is TGTGCCAGCTCACCCTCCCTAGACAATGAGCAGTTCTTC. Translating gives CASSPSLDNEQFF.

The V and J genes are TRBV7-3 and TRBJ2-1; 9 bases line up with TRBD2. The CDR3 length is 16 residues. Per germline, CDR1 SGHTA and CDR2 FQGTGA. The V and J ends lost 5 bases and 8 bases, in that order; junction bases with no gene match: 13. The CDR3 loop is CASSRLAGGPEDEQFF. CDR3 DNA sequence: TGTGCCAGCAGCCGTCTTGCGGGAGGGCCAGAGGATGAGCAGTTCTTC.

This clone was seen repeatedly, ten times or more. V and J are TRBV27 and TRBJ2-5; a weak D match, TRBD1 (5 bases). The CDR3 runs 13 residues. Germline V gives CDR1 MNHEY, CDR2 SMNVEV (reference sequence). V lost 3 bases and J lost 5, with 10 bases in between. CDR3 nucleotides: TGTGCCAGCAGTTTTAGGCAGGGTGAGACCCAGTACTTC. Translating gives CASSFRQGETQYF.

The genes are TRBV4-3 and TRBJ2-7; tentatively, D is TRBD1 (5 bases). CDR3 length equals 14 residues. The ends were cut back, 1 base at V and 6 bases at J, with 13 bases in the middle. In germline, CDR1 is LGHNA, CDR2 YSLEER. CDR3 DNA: TGCGCCAGCAGCCAAGCCCCTAATAGGGGCGAGCAGTACTTC. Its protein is CASSQAPNRGEQYF.

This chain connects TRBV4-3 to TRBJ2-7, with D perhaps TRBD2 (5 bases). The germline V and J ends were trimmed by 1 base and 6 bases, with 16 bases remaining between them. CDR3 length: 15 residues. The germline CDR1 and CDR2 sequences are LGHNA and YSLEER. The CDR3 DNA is TGCGCCAGCAGCCAAGCCGGGAATGGCGCAATCGAGCAGTACTTC. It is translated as CASSQAGNGAIEQYF.

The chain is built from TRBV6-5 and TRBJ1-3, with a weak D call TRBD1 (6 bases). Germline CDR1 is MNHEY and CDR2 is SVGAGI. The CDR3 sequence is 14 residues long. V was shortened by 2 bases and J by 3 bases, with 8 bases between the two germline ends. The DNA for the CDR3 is TGTGCCAGCAGTTACCGGACAGATGGAAACACCATATATTTT. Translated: CASSYRTDGNTIYF.

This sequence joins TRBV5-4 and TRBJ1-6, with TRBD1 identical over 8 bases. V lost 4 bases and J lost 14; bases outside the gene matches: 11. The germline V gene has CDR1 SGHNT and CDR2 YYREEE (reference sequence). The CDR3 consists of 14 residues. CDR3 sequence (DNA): TGTGCCAGCAGCATGGGACAGGTTATTTCTTCCCTCCACTTT. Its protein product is CASSMGQVISSLHF. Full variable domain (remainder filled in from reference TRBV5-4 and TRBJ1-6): ETGVTQSPTHLIKTRGQQVTLRCSSQSGHNTVSWYQQALGQGPQFIFQYYREEENGRGNFPPRFSGLQFPNYSSELNVNALELDDSALYLCASSMGQVISSLHFGNGTRLTVT.

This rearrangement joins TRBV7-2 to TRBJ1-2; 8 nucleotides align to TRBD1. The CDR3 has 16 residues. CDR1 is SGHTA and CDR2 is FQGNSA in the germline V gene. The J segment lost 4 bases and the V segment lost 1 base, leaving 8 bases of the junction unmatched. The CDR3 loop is CASSLDAGGKTYGYTF. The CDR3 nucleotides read TGTGCCAGCAGCTTAGATGCAGGGGGCAAGACCTATGGCTACACCTTC.